The following is a T cell receptor beta chain sequence with its context. Its antigen is unknown. The entry originates in a study of T cell repertoires in cytomegalovirus infection. TCRdb reanalysed the reads using MiXCR and keeps one entry per CDR3 protein. The sample includes approximately 500,000 distinct CDR3 sequences, 30% to 35% of them seen just once. V lost 2 bases, J lost 3 bases, and 14 bases lay in between. CDR3 length equals 15 residues. Germline CDR1 reads MNHEY; CDR2 reads SVGEGT. Here the sequenced sample was cultured PBMCs, taken from culture after CMV antigen stimulation. This chain connects TRBV6-2 or TRBV6-3 to TRBJ2-7; weak D call: TRBD1 (6 bases). The source is a human donor in good health (CMV status not recorded). Some clones in this sample may be carry-over from other donors' samples. Here the CDR3 DNA reads TGTGCCAGCAGTTACCCGGCAGGGGCTAACTACGAGCAGTACTTC. It codes for CASSYPAGANYEQYF.